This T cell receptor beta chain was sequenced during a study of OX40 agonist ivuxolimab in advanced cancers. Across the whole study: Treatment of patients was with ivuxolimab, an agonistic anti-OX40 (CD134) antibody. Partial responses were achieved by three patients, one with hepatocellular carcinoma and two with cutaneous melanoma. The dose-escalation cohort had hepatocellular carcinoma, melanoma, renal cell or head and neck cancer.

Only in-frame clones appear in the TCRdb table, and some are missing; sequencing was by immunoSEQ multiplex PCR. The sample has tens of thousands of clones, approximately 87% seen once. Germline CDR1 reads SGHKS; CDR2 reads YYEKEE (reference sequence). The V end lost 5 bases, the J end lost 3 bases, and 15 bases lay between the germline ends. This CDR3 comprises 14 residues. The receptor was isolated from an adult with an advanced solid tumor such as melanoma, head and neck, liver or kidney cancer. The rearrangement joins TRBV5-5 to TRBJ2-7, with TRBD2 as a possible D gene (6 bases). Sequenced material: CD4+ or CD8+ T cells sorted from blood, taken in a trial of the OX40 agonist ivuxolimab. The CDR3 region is CASRRGGTGYEQYF. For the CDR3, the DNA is TGTGCCAGCAGGCGGGGCGGCACCGGCTACGAGCAGTACTTC.